Following are 14 T cell receptor beta chains from one sample sequenced in a study of shared clonotypes between healthy human individuals. The method was immunoSEQ multiplex PCR; TCRdb's version includes in-frame clones alone and lacks a portion of them. Seen here are millions of clones, 90% to 95% observed once, and the top ten hold 1.5% to 2%. CD8 cells regarded as naive lacked CD45RO, were positively chosen for CCR7, and omitted terminally differentiated effector memory CD45RA+ cells. The sequenced sample was naive CD8+ T cells from PBMCs. The origin of the receptors is a man younger than 35 in good health. Some clones in this sample may be carry-over from other donors' samples.

J is TRBJ1-5 and V is TRBV27, with 7 bases fitting TRBD1. The J segment lost 1 base and the V segment lost 4 bases, leaving 7 bases of the junction unmatched. The germline V gene encodes CDR1 MNHEY and CDR2 SMNVEV (reference sequence). There are 16 residues in the CDR3. The CDR3 sequence: CASSSLTGWSNQPQHF. The DNA for the CDR3 is TGTGCCAGCAGTTCGCTGACAGGGTGGAGCAATCAGCCCCAGCATTTT.

The rearrangement joins TRBV9 to TRBJ2-5, with TRBD1 identical over 8 bases. Unmatched junction bases numbered 6, after V lost 0 bases and J lost 5 bases. There are 15 residues in the CDR3. Germline V gene sequence: CDR1 SGDLS, CDR2 YYNGEE. The CDR3 is CASSVGTGIRETQYF. The CDR3 DNA is TGTGCCAGCAGCGTAGGGACAGGGATCAGGGAGACCCAGTACTTC.

The chain joins TRBV27 to TRBJ1-1, with a weak D call TRBD1 (6 bases). The germline V and J ends were trimmed by 2 bases and 4 bases, with 11 bases remaining between them. Germline V gene sequence: CDR1 MNHEY, CDR2 SMNVEV (reference sequence). This CDR3 contains 14 residues. The CDR3 loop reads CASSLRGQGTEAFF. CDR3 DNA sequence: TGTGCCAGCAGTTTACGGGGGCAGGGCACTGAAGCTTTCTTT.

V and J are TRBV9 and TRBJ2-5, with TRBD2 matching over 12 bases. Germline V gene sequence: CDR1 SGDLS, CDR2 YYNGEE. The junction had 18 bases not matched to a gene; V was cut back by 4 bases and J by 2 bases. The CDR3 has 20 residues. The CDR3 sequence is CASSPGGSLAGGPRQETQYF. The CDR3 region has the DNA TGTGCCAGCAGCCCAGGGGGGTCTCTAGCGGGAGGGCCTCGGCAAGAGACCCAGTACTTC.

This rearrangement joins TRBV10-3 to TRBJ1-1; D is unresolved. Germline V gives CDR1 ENHRY, CDR2 SYGVKD. The ends were cut back, 2 bases at V and 1 base at J, with 8 bases in the middle. The CDR3 has 14 residues. The CDR3 nucleotides are TGTGCCATCAGTGAGAAGTCAGCGAACACTGAAGCTTTCTTT. Residues: CAISEKSANTEAFF.

The J gene is TRBJ2-7, the V gene TRBV4-1; D is perhaps TRBD1 (6 bases). From germline, CDR1 is MGHRA and CDR2 YSYEKL. V lost 3 bases and J 5 bases, leaving 11 bases between the germline ends. The length of the CDR3 is 13 residues. The CDR3 DNA is TGCGCCAGCAGCCAGGGGGCTATAAACGAGCAGTACTTC. Translating it yields CASSQGAINEQYF.

This rearrangement joins TRBV4-3 to TRBJ1-2, with D possibly being TRBD1 (5 bases). V lost 0 bases, J lost 3 bases, and 11 bases lay in between. The CDR3 runs to 15 residues. Germline V CDR1 and CDR2: LGHNA, YSLEER. CDR3: CASSQEVGGDYGYTF. CDR3 bases: TGCGCCAGCAGCCAAGAGGTTGGGGGGGACTATGGCTACACCTTC.

This rearrangement joins TRBV5-8 to TRBJ2-3, with D uncertain. Germline CDR1 SGHTS, CDR2 YDEGEE. This CDR3 has 14 amino acids. The V end lost 1 base, the J end lost 6 bases, and 12 bases lay between the germline ends. Here the CDR3 reads CASSLYPTADTQYF. The CDR3 bases are TGTGCCAGCAGCTTGTACCCCACGGCGGATACGCAGTATTTT.

The rearrangement joins TRBV4-3 to TRBJ1-5; D uncertain. The CDR3 length is 15 residues. The germline V gene encodes CDR1 LGHNA and CDR2 YSLEER. V was cut by 2 bases and J by 1 base, with 9 bases left in between. The CDR3 nucleotides are TGCGCCAGCAGCCAATCTTGGCAGAGCAATCAGCCCCAGCATTTT. It is translated as CASSQSWQSNQPQHF.

The V and J genes are TRBV7-2 and TRBJ2-7; TRBD1 or TRBD2 may be the D gene (5 bases each). The CDR3 covers 14 residues. Germline assignment: CDR1 SGHTA and CDR2 FQGNSA. V gave up 4 bases and J gave up 2 bases, with 12 bases separating them. For the CDR3, the DNA is TGTGCCAGCAGCTCTCGGGACGAGACCTACGAGCAGTACTTC. It specifies CASSSRDETYEQYF.

The chain has TRBV11-2 and TRBJ2-1; D gene unclear. Trimming stripped 0 bases from V and 7 bases from J, with 13 bases between. Germline lookup yields CDR1 SGHAT and CDR2 FQNNGV. There are 15 residues in the CDR3. The CDR3, as DNA: TGTGCCAGCAGCTTAGATCTGGGTAGGTCTAATGAGCAGTTCTTC. Protein product: CASSLDLGRSNEQFF.

The rearrangement uses TRBV6-5 and TRBJ2-5, with D possibly being TRBD1 (6 bases). CDR1 and CDR2 (germline): MNHEY, SVGAGI. This CDR3 spans 13 amino acids. Trimming took 2 bases from V and 5 from J, leaving 9 bases between them. For the CDR3, the DNA is TGTGCCAGCAGTTACCAGGGGCCGGAGACCCAGTACTTC. Protein: CASSYQGPETQYF.

The chain joins TRBV6-6 to TRBJ2-5, with 9 bases that match TRBD2. The CDR3 loop spans 16 amino acids. The germline V gene has CDR1 MNHNY and CDR2 SVGAGI (reference sequence). Trimming took 1 base from V and 3 from J; bases not matched to a gene: 6. This CDR3 reads CASSYWGSGSEETQYF. For the CDR3, the DNA is TGTGCCAGCAGTTACTGGGGTAGCGGGAGTGAAGAGACCCAGTACTTC.

The gene calls are TRBV28 and TRBJ1-3; TRBD1 matches at 9 bases. Germline values: CDR1 MDHEN, CDR2 SYDVKM. The CDR3 has 15 amino acids. V shed 9 bases and J 7 bases; nucleotides not matched to a gene: 13. This CDR3 is CASRAGTGYLNTIYF. The DNA of the CDR3 is TGTGCCAGTCGGGCAGGGACAGGGTATCTCAACACCATATATTTT.